This is a list of T cell receptor beta chains from one sample in a study of regulatory T cells in long-lasting Graves disease. TCRdb itself ran the multiplex PCR reads through MiXCR, one entry per CDR3 protein. The sample contains around 430,000 distinct CDR3 sequences, about 22% of which appear only once. The sample consisted of peripheral blood mononuclear cells (PBMCs), taken when the disease was refractory, from a patient treated with antithyroid drugs. Receptor source: a female donor with Graves disease. Both conserved end residues are part of each CDR3. Each record gives: V gene, clone size, J gene, D gene, CDR3 DNA, CDR3 protein. The D gene is left open where the match is weak. A clone size is listed for some rows: how often the clone was seen (once, few, many), or a class if it is expanded.

TRBV28	NA	TRBJ2-1	NA	TGTGCCAGCAGCCCCCCTTCTGGGCTCAATGAGCAGTTCTTC	CASSPPSGLNEQFF
TRBV28	many	TRBJ2-2	NA	TGTGCCAGCATCCCCCCGGGGGATACCGGGGAGCTGTTTTTT	CASIPPGDTGELFF
TRBV7-2	many	TRBJ2-7	NA	TGTGCCAGCAGCTTAGGAGGCGGAAACAACTACGAGCAGTACTTC	CASSLGGGNNYEQYF
TRBV2	many	TRBJ2-7	NA	TGTGCCAGCAGTGTCCAAGGGACTTACGAGCAGTACTTC	CASSVQGTYEQYF
TRBV30	few	TRBJ1-3	NA	TGTGCCTGGAGTGTCGGCGGGGCCGGAAACACCATATATTTT	CAWSVGGAGNTIYF
TRBV2	many	TRBJ1-1	TRBD1	TGTGCCAGCAGTGAGTCAGGGGGCGAAACTGAAGCTTTCTTT	CASSESGGETEAFF
TRBV2	few	TRBJ2-5	TRBD2	TGCGCCAGCAGCCAAGGCCTAGCGGGCGCCTTGACCCAGTACTTC	CASSQGLAGALTQYF
TRBV20-1	many	TRBJ1-4	TRBD1	TGCAGTGCTAGTTCTGGGACAGTTAATGAAAAACTGTTTTTT	CSASSGTVNEKLFF
TRBV28	many	TRBJ1-2	TRBD1	TGTGCCAGCACTTCTTCGGGACAGGGTGGGGACTATGGCTACACCTTC	CASTSSGQGGDYGYTF
TRBV28	few	TRBJ2-7	TRBD1	TGTGCCAGCGGAGCCGGGACAGGGGAAGACTACGAGCAGTACTTC	CASGAGTGEDYEQYF
TRBV28	many	TRBJ2-7	TRBD2	TGTGCCAGCAGAACAGGGACTAGCGGGATCTACGAGCAGTACTTC	CASRTGTSGIYEQYF
TRBV2	NA	TRBJ2-3	NA	TGTGCCACCGGACGCACGAGCACAGATACGCAGTATTTT	CATGRTSTDTQYF
TRBV20-1	NA	TRBJ2-5	NA	TGCAGTGCTAGCACGGACCAAGAGACCCAGTACTTC	CSASTDQETQYF
TRBV7-9	NA	TRBJ1-5	NA	TGTGCCAGCAGCTTCGATACGGGGCAGCCCCAGCATTTT	CASSFDTGQPQHF
TRBV6-2/TRBV6-3	NA	TRBJ2-2	NA	TGTGCCAGCAGTTACTCTCTTCTTGGGGGTACCGGGGAGCTGTTTTTT	CASSYSLLGGTGELFF
TRBV4-1	few	TRBJ1-2	NA	TGCGCCAGCAGCCAAGGACAGACCTATGGCTACACCTTC	CASSQGQTYGYTF
TRBV19	few	TRBJ2-2	TRBD1	TGTGCCAGTTTTACAGGGGGCGGTCGAGCCGGGGAGCTGTTTTTT	CASFTGGGRAGELFF
TRBV20-1	NA	TRBJ2-7	NA	TGCAGTGCTAGAGATACCAGAAATCATCTCGAGCAGTACTTC	CSARDTRNHLEQYF
TRBV7-3	many	TRBJ2-7	NA	TGTGCCAGCAGCAGGCTAGTCGGGGACGAGCAGTACTTC	CASSRLVGDEQYF
TRBV11-3	many	TRBJ1-1	TRBD1	TGTGCCAGCAGCTCGGGACAGGGAAGGAACACTGAAGCTTTCTTT	CASSSGQGRNTEAFF
TRBV7-9	NA	TRBJ2-2	NA	TGTGCCAGCAGCTATCCAAGTGGGACATCGAACACCGGGGAGCTGTTTTTT	CASSYPSGTSNTGELFF